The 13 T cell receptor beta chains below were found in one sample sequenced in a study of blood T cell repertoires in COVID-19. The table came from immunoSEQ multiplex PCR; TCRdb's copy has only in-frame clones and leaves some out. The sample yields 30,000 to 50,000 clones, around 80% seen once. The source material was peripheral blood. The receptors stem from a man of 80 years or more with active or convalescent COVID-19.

CDR3 amino acids: CASSLDLAGSTDTQYF. The CDR3 nucleotides are TGTGCCAGCAGTCTGGATCTAGCGGGGAGCACAGATACGCAGTATTTT. J is TRBJ2-3 and V is TRBV28; 9 positions agree with TRBD2. V dropped 5 bases and J dropped 0; count of bases not matched to a gene: 6. This CDR3 spans 16 amino acids. Germline CDR1 MDHEN, CDR2 SYDVKM.

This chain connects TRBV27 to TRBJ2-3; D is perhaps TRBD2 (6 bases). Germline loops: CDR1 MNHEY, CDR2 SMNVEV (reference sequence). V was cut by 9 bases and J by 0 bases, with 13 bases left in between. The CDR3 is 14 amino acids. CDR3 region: CASSGGSSTDTQYF. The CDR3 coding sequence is TGTGCCAGTTCCGGGGGATCCAGCACAGATACGCAGTATTTT.

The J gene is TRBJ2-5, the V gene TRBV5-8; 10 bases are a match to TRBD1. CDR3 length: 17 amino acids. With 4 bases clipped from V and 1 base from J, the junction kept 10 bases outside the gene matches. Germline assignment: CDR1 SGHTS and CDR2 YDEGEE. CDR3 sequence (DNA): TGTGCCAGCAGCCCGGGGGTGGGGACAGGGGTCCAAGAGACCCAGTACTTC. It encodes CASSPGVGTGVQETQYF.

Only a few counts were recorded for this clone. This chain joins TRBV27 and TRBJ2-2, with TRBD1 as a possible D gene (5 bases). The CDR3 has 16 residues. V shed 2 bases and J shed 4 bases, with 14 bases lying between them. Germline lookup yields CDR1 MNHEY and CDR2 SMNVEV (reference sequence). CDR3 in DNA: TGTGCCAGCAGTTTAAGTAACAGGTTGAGCACCGGGGAGCTGTTTTTT. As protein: CASSLSNRLSTGELFF.

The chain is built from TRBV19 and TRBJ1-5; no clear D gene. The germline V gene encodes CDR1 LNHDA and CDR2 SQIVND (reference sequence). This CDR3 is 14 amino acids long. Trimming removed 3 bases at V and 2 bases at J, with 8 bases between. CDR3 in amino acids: CASSIEGGNQPQHF. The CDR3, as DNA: TGTGCCAGTAGTATTGAGGGCGGCAATCAGCCCCAGCATTTT.

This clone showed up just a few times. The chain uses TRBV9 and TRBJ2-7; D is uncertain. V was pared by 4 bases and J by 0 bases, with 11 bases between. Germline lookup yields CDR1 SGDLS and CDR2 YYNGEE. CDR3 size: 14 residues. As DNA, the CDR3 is TGTGCCAGCAGCCCCGCTGCGAGCTCCTACGAGCAGTACTTC. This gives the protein CASSPAASSYEQYF.

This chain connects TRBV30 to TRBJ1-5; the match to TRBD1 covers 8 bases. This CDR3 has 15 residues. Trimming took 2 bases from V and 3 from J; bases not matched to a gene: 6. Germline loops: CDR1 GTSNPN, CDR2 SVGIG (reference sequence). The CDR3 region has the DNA TGTGCCTGGAGTAGGACAGGGACGGACAATCAGCCCCAGCATTTT. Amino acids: CAWSRTGTDNQPQHF. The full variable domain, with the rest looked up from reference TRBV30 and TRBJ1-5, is SQTIHQWPATLVQPVGSPLSLECTVEGTSNPNLYWYRQAAGRGLQLLFYSVGIGQISSEVPQNLSASRPQDRQFILSSKKLLLSDSGFYLCAWSRTGTDNQPQHFGDGTRLSIL.

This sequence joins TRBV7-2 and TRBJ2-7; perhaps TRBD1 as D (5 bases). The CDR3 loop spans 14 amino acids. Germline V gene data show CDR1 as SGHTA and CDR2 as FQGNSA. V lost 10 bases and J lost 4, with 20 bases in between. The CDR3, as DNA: TGTGCCAACCCCCCAGGGCCGGTGGGTTACGAGCAGTACTTC. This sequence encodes CANPPGPVGYEQYF.

The CDR3 protein is CASSVGGAGTDTQYF. As DNA, the CDR3 is TGTGCCAGCAGCGTCGGGGGGGCGGGCACAGATACGCAGTATTTT. J is TRBJ2-3 and V is TRBV11-3; 8 bases align to TRBD2. Germline values: CDR1 SGHNT, CDR2 YENEEA. V lost 5 bases to trimming and J lost 1 base; unmatched junction nucleotides: 5. The CDR3 contains 15 residues.

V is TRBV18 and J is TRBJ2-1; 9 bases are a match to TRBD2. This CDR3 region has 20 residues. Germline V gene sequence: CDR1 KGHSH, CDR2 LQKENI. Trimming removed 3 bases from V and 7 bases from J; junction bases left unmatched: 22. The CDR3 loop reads CASSPSRGLAQLLGPNEQFF. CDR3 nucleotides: TGTGCCAGCTCACCTTCACGGGGACTAGCTCAACTCCTGGGGCCGAATGAGCAGTTCTTC.

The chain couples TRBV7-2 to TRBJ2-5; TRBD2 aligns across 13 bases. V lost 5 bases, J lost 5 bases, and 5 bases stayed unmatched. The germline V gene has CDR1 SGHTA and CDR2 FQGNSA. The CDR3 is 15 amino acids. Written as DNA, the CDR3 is TGTGCCAGCAGCCCGGGACTAGCGGGAAAGGAGACCCAGTACTTC. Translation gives CASSPGLAGKETQYF.

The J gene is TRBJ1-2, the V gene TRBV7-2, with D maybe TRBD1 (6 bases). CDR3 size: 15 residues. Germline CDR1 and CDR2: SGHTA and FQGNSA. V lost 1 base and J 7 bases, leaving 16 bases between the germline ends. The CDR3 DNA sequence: TGTGCCAGCAGCTTAGATGGCAGGGGCGTTGGTGGCTACACCTTC. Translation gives CASSLDGRGVGGYTF. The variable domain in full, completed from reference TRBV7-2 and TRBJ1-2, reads GAGVSQSPSNKVTEKGKDVELRCDPISGHTALYWYRQSLGQGLEFLIYFQGNSAPDKSGLPSDRFSAERTGGSVSTLTIQRTQQEDSAVYLCASSLDGRGVGGYTFGSGTRLTVV.

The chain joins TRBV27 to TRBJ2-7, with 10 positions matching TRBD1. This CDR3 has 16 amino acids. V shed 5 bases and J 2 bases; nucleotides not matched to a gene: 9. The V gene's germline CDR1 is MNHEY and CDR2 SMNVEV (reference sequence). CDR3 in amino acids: CASSPISGTGAYEQYF. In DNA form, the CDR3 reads TGTGCCAGCAGTCCTATCTCCGGGACAGGGGCCTACGAGCAGTACTTC.